The entry that follows covers one T cell receptor beta chain sequence. This clonotype showed up many times. What this receptor recognizes is not known. Base qualities are not at hand, and no much larger clone is one base apart. Libraries were constructed by multiplex PCR. Sequencing took place on an Illumina HiSeq 4000. To build TCR beta libraries, CDR3 regions were amplified by Arm-PCR using iRepertoire HTBI primers. PCR products were gel purified before sequencing. Per the source publication's procedure: Gene usage analysis of CDR3 amino acid clonotypes relied on the roughly 58 TRBV and 13 to 15 TRBJ segments identified across samples. COPE and FqMerger were used to merge filtered high-quality paired reads into contigs. BLAST was used to align contigs to IMGT TRBV, TRBD and TRBJ reference genes, with CDR3 defined following IMGT. Any clonotype with a frequency above 0.1% was classified as a highly expanded clone. Shannon entropy was used to measure repertoire diversity, and the Gini coefficient was used to measure V-J evenness. Clonotypes shared by more than one individual were considered public. The public reads were run again by TCRdb, first through fastp at Q25 and then through MiXCR, and only productive beta chains were kept. Rows matching on CDR3 protein sequence are summarized as one entry with the most common DNA and genes. The V and J calls were determined by TCRdb, not by the authors. The sample yields about 320,000 distinct CDR3 sequences; about a sixth were counted once. Clones ranked in the top ten supply about two fifths of the sample.

According to the study, the label for this sample's time point signals: newly diagnosed GD, antithyroid drugs for less than 3 months. RNA was extracted from PBMCs in TRIzol for both TCR sequencing and RNA sequencing. The diagnosis of Graves' disease was made according to American Thyroid Association guidelines. Patients were recruited from an endocrinology department in Xi'an, China. Each patient gave approximately 10 milliliters of peripheral blood, collected in an EDTA anticoagulant tube. Ficoll Paque Plus density gradient separation was used to isolate PBMCs, and no further T cell sorting was performed. RNA quality was checked with an Agilent 2100 Bioanalyzer and agarose gel, and concentration with a NanoDrop 2000. The data were obtained in a study of regulatory T cells in long-lasting Graves disease (dated by TCRdb to about 2021). At the level of the whole study: Patients with newly diagnosed Graves' disease had been on antithyroid drugs for under 3 months. A total of roughly 35 samples underwent TCR sequencing, from roughly 13 patients with persistent Graves' disease and 20 patients with newly diagnosed Graves' disease. The study was conducted in China and was registered as a clinical trial. Patients with persistent Graves' disease were compared with patients with newly diagnosed Graves' disease using TCR sequencing and RNA sequencing of peripheral blood.

There are 16 amino acids in the CDR3, from cysteine to phenylalanine inclusive. CDR3 DNA only is kept here, 48 bases in frame from base 1. V loses 3 bases, J loses 4 bases, and the germline ends lie 15 bases apart. Paper-wide results and their limitations: Compared with newly diagnosed patients, persistent Graves' disease patients had lower TCR Shannon entropy and fewer highly expanded clones, which suggests clonal expansion. TRBV28, TRBJ1-2 and TRBJ2-5 were preferentially used in persistent disease, while TRBV20-1 and TRBJ2-1 were favored in newly diagnosed disease. As a limitation, the authors acknowledged that the small sample size may reduce accuracy. Because the primary lesion, thyroid tissue, could not be accessed, the study looked at peripheral blood alone. Only the TCR beta chain was sequenced and analyzed. Persistent patients shared more public clonotypes among themselves (more than 2,500) than newly diagnosed patients did (about 900).

This chain joins TRBV12-3 or TRBV12-4 to TRBJ1-4; no D gene can be assigned with confidence. This specimen was peripheral blood mononuclear cells (PBMCs), taken at new diagnosis, from a patient treated with antithyroid drugs. This clonotype originated in a female donor with Graves disease. In nucleotides, the sequence is TGTGCCAGCAGTTTCGGACCGGTACCAGTTAATGAAAAACTGTTTTTT. Its coded protein is CASSFGPVPVNEKLFF.